A single sample gave rise to the 26 T cell receptor beta chains below, sequenced in a study of T-cell memory formation after mild COVID-19. From the 5' RACE reads, TCRdb called clonotypes with MiXCR, one entry per CDR3 protein. The sample has roughly 130,000 distinct CDR3 sequences, about 5.9% seen once. Sequencing was done on a sample of PBMCs or a T cell subset sorted from them (not recorded which). All receptors come from an adult woman who had mild COVID-19 (a few samples of this study predate the infection). Cell type and time point are not known.

This chain connects TRBV28 to TRBJ1-5; D remains unclear. CDR1 MDHEN and CDR2 SYDVKM come from the germline V gene. V lost 5 bases to trimming and J lost 4 bases, with 6 bases between them. The CDR3 runs to 12 residues. This CDR3 is CASSDRNQPQHF. In nucleotides, the CDR3 is TGTGCCAGCAGTGACCGTAATCAGCCCCAGCATTTT.

This clonotype has just a few counts. V gene TRBV7-9 combines with J gene TRBJ1-2; no reliable D call. Per germline, CDR1 SEHNR and CDR2 FQNEAQ (reference sequence). The CDR3 has 16 residues. The V end was cut by 4 bases, the J end by 5 bases, with 20 bases between. CDR3 region: CASSSPDLGSGYGYTF. The CDR3, as DNA: TGTGCCAGCAGCTCCCCGGACCTGGGAAGCGGGTATGGCTACACCTTC.

This clonotype has more than one count but fewer than ten. The rearrangement links TRBV5-1 to TRBJ1-5, with D possibly being TRBD1 (5 bases). The CDR3 loop spans 14 amino acids. The germline V and J ends were trimmed by 4 bases and 5 bases, with 13 bases remaining between them. Germline V gives CDR1 SGHRS, CDR2 YFSETQ. CDR3: CASSLDSRDQPQHF. For the CDR3, the DNA is TGCGCCAGCAGCCTAGACAGCCGGGATCAGCCCCAGCATTTT.

This clonotype was picked up a small number of times. The V and J genes are TRBV5-1 and TRBJ1-1; D gene uncertain. The V gene lost 4 bases and the J gene lost 4 bases, with 14 bases spanning the gap. CDR3 size: 14 residues. CDR1 and CDR2 from the germline V gene are SGHRS and YFSETQ. As DNA, the CDR3 is TGCGCCAGCAGCCCACTCAATCCAGGCACTGAAGCTTTCTTT. Translated: CASSPLNPGTEAFF.

The chain employs TRBV5-4 and TRBJ2-5; 8 bases are a match to TRBD1. CDR1 is SGHNT and CDR2 is YYREEE in the germline V gene (reference sequence). The V gene end was trimmed by 3 bases and the J gene end by 3 bases; junction bases not matched to a gene: 4. CDR3 length: 14 amino acids. The CDR3: CASSSRTGKETQYF. CDR3 nucleotides: TGTGCCAGCAGCTCCCGGACAGGGAAAGAGACCCAGTACTTC.

This clonotype was recorded a few times. This chain links TRBV20-1 with TRBJ2-3, with D maybe TRBD2 (7 bases). This CDR3 is built from 14 residues. Trimming removed 4 bases from V and 0 bases from J, with 11 bases in between. Germline V gene sequence: CDR1 DFQATT, CDR2 SNEGSKA (reference sequence). In DNA form, the CDR3 reads TGCAGTGCTACAGGGGAGGGTAGCACAGATACGCAGTATTTT. Amino acid sequence: CSATGEGSTDTQYF.

The chain joins TRBV29-1 to TRBJ2-1; 8 bases agree with TRBD2. Germline values: CDR1 SQVTM, CDR2 ANQGSEA. With V trimmed by 7 bases and J by 0 bases, 5 bases remained unmatched. This CDR3 is 14 amino acids long. The CDR3 is CSASGGSSYNEQFF. Written as DNA, the CDR3 is TGCAGCGCCTCGGGAGGGAGCTCCTACAATGAGCAGTTCTTC.

This clonotype appeared a few times. The V gene is TRBV6-2 or TRBV6-3, the J gene TRBJ2-1, with TRBD2 matching 10 bases. The length of the CDR3 is 16 residues. Trimming removed 4 bases from V and 3 bases from J; junction bases left unmatched: 6. From germline, CDR1 is MNHEY and CDR2 SVGEGT. DNA of the CDR3: TGTGCCAGCAGTTCCCTTAGCGGGAGGCGCTACAATGAGCAGTTCTTC. Translation gives CASSSLSGRRYNEQFF.

The chain carries TRBV20-1 and TRBJ1-2; D is possibly TRBD1 (5 bases). Trimming shortened V by 0 bases and J by 2 bases, and 10 bases separated the two germline ends. The CDR3 consists of 14 residues. Germline V lookup: CDR1 DFQATT, CDR2 SNEGSKA (reference sequence). The CDR3 protein is CSARDDRTNYGYTF. CDR3 nucleotide sequence: TGCAGTGCTAGAGATGACAGAACAAACTATGGCTACACCTTC.

This clonotype was counted between two and nine times. The chain has TRBV3-1 and TRBJ2-3; 7 bases agree with TRBD2. Germline CDR1 LGHDT, CDR2 YNNKEL (reference sequence). The CDR3 is 16 amino acids. With V trimmed by 0 bases and J by 1 base, 4 bases remained unmatched. In DNA, the CDR3 is TGTGCCAGCAGCCAAGATCTTACTAGCGGCACAGATACGCAGTATTTT. Translation gives CASSQDLTSGTDTQYF.

Ten or more counts support this clonotype. The chain joins TRBV7-8 to TRBJ2-3, with 8 nucleotides matching TRBD2. This CDR3 spans 14 amino acids. The V gene end was trimmed by 5 bases and the J gene end by 0 bases; junction bases not matched to a gene: 1. CDR1 and CDR2 (germline): SGHVS, FQNEAQ. CDR3 residues: CASSRGRSTDTQYF. The CDR3 region has the DNA TGTGCCAGCAGCCGCGGGAGGAGCACAGATACGCAGTATTTT.

This chain uses TRBV3-1 with TRBJ1-5; possible D gene TRBD1, 6 bases. The CDR3 length is 15 residues. V lost 4 bases to trimming and J lost 3 bases, with 13 bases between them. Germline lookup yields CDR1 LGHDT and CDR2 YNNKEL (reference sequence). CDR3 amino acids: CASSPAGTHNQPQHF. The CDR3 coding sequence is TGTGCCAGCAGCCCTGCCGGGACACACAATCAGCCCCAGCATTTT.

The chain couples TRBV7-7 to TRBJ2-1; D not resolved. This CDR3 is 14 amino acids long. Germline V CDR1 and CDR2: SSHAT, FNYEAQ (reference sequence). V lost 6 bases and J lost 2, with 11 bases in between. The CDR3 DNA follows: TGTGCCAGCAGTTCGGACGGAGCCTACAATGAGCAGTTCTTC. It yields the protein CASSSDGAYNEQFF.

The chain couples TRBV6-5 to TRBJ2-3; 7 nucleotides line up with TRBD1. Germline trimming cut 6 bases from V and 2 bases from J; bases unmatched to any gene: 8. The germline CDR1 and CDR2 sequences are MNHEY and SVGAGI. The CDR3 contains 15 residues. DNA of the CDR3: TGTGCCAGCAGAAAACTCGACAGGGTCACAGATACGCAGTATTTT. It codes for CASRKLDRVTDTQYF.

This clonotype was counted only a few times. V is TRBV7-9 and J is TRBJ1-4, with 9 bases fitting TRBD1. Germline V CDR1 and CDR2: SEHNR, FQNEAQ (reference sequence). V gave up 4 bases and J gave up 4 bases; unmatched junction bases: 10. CDR3 size: 17 residues. Here the CDR3 reads CASSSTQGAGYNEKLFF. CDR3 nucleotides: TGTGCCAGCAGCTCGACACAGGGGGCGGGGTATAATGAAAAACTGTTTTTT. Filled out from reference TRBV7-9 and TRBJ1-4, the complete variable domain reads DTGVSQNPRHKITKRGQNVTFRCDPISEHNRLYWYRQTLGQGPEFLTYFQNEAQLEKSRLLSDRFSAERPKGSFSTLEIQRTEQGDSAMYLCASSSTQGAGYNEKLFFGSGTQLSVL.

This sequence joins TRBV25-1 and TRBJ2-1; 9 nucleotides agree with TRBD1. Germline CDR1 reads MGHDK; CDR2 reads SYGVNS. Trimming cost V 4 bases and J 8 bases; bases outside gene matches: 12. The CDR3 contains 16 residues. CDR3 nucleotides: TGTGCCAGCAGTGGAGCTCCGGGACAGGGAGACGATGAGCAGTTCTTC. Translating gives CASSGAPGQGDDEQFF.

This clonotype was seen ten or more times. The chain uses TRBV7-3 and TRBJ2-3; 9 bases match TRBD1. Trimming took 0 bases from V and 13 from J; bases not matched to a gene: 5. Germline CDR1 SGHTA, CDR2 FQGTGA. This CDR3 is built from 13 residues. The CDR3 DNA reads as TGTGCCAGCAGCTTAACGGCGGGACAGGGCGAGTATTTT. As protein: CASSLTAGQGEYF.

This chain uses TRBV15 with TRBJ2-1; 10 positions agree with TRBD2. The V gene's germline CDR1 is LNHNV and CDR2 YYDKDF (reference sequence). The CDR3 runs 15 residues. Trimming removed 1 base from V and 7 bases from J; junction bases left unmatched: 4. The CDR3 DNA follows: TGTGCCACCAGCAGAGTGGAGCGGGGGGGGAATGAGCAGTTCTTC. Encoded protein: CATSRVERGGNEQFF.

The genes are TRBV7-6 and TRBJ2-7, with no clear D. CDR3 length equals 13 residues. From germline, CDR1 is SGHVS and CDR2 FNYEAQ. V lost 5 bases, J lost 3 bases, and 11 bases lay in between. The CDR3 loop is CASSRHDIYEQYF. CDR3 in DNA: TGTGCCAGCAGCCGTCATGACATCTACGAGCAGTACTTC.

The V gene is TRBV12-3 or TRBV12-4, the J gene TRBJ2-1; D unresolved. This CDR3 contains 14 residues. The V gene lost 5 bases and the J gene lost 0 bases, with 8 bases spanning the gap. In DNA form, the CDR3 reads TGTGCCAGCAGTCCGACGGCCTCCTACAATGAGCAGTTCTTC. Encoded protein: CASSPTASYNEQFF.

This clonotype was recorded at least ten times. The rearrangement joins TRBV12-3 or TRBV12-4 to TRBJ1-6; TRBD1 is a possible D gene (5 bases). CDR3 length: 15 residues. Trimming took 2 bases from V and 4 from J, leaving 9 bases between them. DNA of the CDR3: TGTGCCAGCAGTTTAAGGGGATCTTATAATTCACCCCTCCACTTT. It translates to CASSLRGSYNSPLHF.

The chain joins TRBV6-1 to TRBJ2-7; 8 nucleotides line up with TRBD1. Germline CDR1 MNHNS, CDR2 SASEGT. The CDR3 is made up of 14 amino acids. Trimming at V came to 5 bases and at J to 0 bases, leaving 3 bases not matched to a gene. CDR3 loop: CASSRDRLSYEQYF. The CDR3 DNA reads as TGTGCCAGCAGTCGGGACAGGCTCTCCTACGAGCAGTACTTC.

The rearrangement links TRBV5-4 to TRBJ1-6, with D tentatively TRBD1 (5 bases). Germline V lookup: CDR1 SGHNT, CDR2 YYREEE (reference sequence). The V and J ends lost 2 bases and 6 bases respectively, with 12 bases between them. The CDR3 sequence is 15 residues long. The CDR3 region is CASSFSGTANSPLHF. CDR3 sequence (DNA): TGTGCCAGCAGCTTCTCCGGGACGGCTAATTCACCCCTCCACTTT.

This clonotype was seen only a few times. CDR3 sequence: CATSDPTGQGALNEQFF. The CDR3, as DNA: TGTGCCACCAGTGACCCCACGGGACAGGGGGCTTTAAATGAGCAGTTCTTC. The chain couples TRBV24-1 to TRBJ2-1; 12 bases are shared with TRBD1. Germline trimming cut 4 bases from V and 7 bases from J; bases unmatched to any gene: 10. This CDR3 comprises 17 residues. Germline V gives CDR1 KGHDR, CDR2 SFDVKD.

This clonotype was picked up a small number of times. The chain joins TRBV7-8 to TRBJ2-7; weak D call: TRBD1 (5 bases). The germline V and J ends were trimmed by 0 bases and 6 bases, with 12 bases remaining between them. Germline V gene data show CDR1 as SGHVS and CDR2 as FQNEAQ. The CDR3 is 14 amino acids. Here the CDR3 DNA reads TGTGCCAGCAGCTTAGCGCTCAGGGAAGGCGAGCAGTACTTC. Protein: CASSLALREGEQYF.

This clonotype was observed many times. The CDR3 sequence: CASSRGGANTGELFF. DNA for the CDR3: TGTGCCAGCAGCCGCGGCGGGGCGAACACCGGGGAGCTGTTTTTT. The rearrangement links TRBV4-2 to TRBJ2-2; D is perhaps TRBD2 (6 bases). This CDR3 comprises 15 residues. Trimming cost V 4 bases and J 0 bases, with 9 bases left between them. Germline loops: CDR1 LGHNA, CDR2 YNFKEQ.